Listed here are 23 T cell receptor beta chains from one sample, sequenced in a study of neurological immune-mediated disorders. One entry per CDR3 protein results from TCRdb running MiXCR on the 5' RACE reads. The sample contains 70,000 or so distinct CDR3 sequences, roughly 3% of which appear only once. The sequenced sample consisted of PBMCs. These receptors were obtained from a woman in her forties or fifties with multiple sclerosis.

Ten or more counts support this clonotype. The chain joins TRBV12-3 or TRBV12-4 to TRBJ1-5, with 7 bases aligning to TRBD1. With V trimmed by 6 bases and J by 0 bases, 8 bases remained unmatched. The CDR3 is 16 amino acids. The CDR3 bases are TGTGCCAGCAGCAATACCGGGACAGTTAGCAATCAGCCCCAGCATTTT. Its translation: CASSNTGTVSNQPQHF.

The sample holds many counts of this clonotype. This chain links TRBV15 with TRBJ2-5; 9 bases map to TRBD2. This CDR3 is 15 amino acids long. V shed 1 base, J shed 6 bases, and the junction held 6 bases outside the gene matches. Germline V CDR1 and CDR2: LNHNV, YYDKDF (reference sequence). The chain's CDR3 is CATSRGAGGPKTQYF. CDR3 in DNA: TGTGCCACCAGCAGAGGGGCGGGGGGGCCGAAGACCCAGTACTTC.

This clonotype was counted many times. This chain connects TRBV5-1 to TRBJ1-6; 11 bases fit TRBD1. Germline trimming cut 4 bases from V and 10 bases from J; bases unmatched to any gene: 4. Germline V gives CDR1 SGHRS, CDR2 YFSETQ. This CDR3 has 14 residues. The CDR3 DNA follows: TGCGCCAGCAGCGTAGGGACAGGGGGATCACCCCTCCACTTT. Translation: CASSVGTGGSPLHF.

This clonotype was detected ten times or more. CDR3 sequence reads: CATSRDSRLYVTQYF. The CDR3 coding sequence is TGTGCCACCAGCAGAGATTCCAGGCTATATGTGACCCAGTACTTC. The chain is built from TRBV15 and TRBJ2-5; D is undetermined. The CDR3 loop spans 15 amino acids. V was clipped by 0 bases and J by 7 bases, with 15 bases between them. The germline CDR1 and CDR2 sequences are LNHNV and YYDKDF (reference sequence).

This clonotype came up many times. The chain couples TRBV6-2 or TRBV6-3 to TRBJ2-1; maybe TRBD2 (6 bases). This CDR3 has 14 amino acids. V lost 3 bases to trimming and J lost 3 bases, with 9 bases between them. In germline, CDR1 is MNHEY, CDR2 SVGEGT. The DNA of the CDR3 is TGTGCCAGCAGTTATCGGGGAGGCTACAATGAGCAGTTCTTC. Its translation is CASSYRGGYNEQFF.

Details on this clonotype: An end of the junction does not agree with germline; a read error may underlie this. The chain employs TRBV7-8 and TRBJ1-5, with 7 bases matching TRBD1. CDR1 and CDR2 from the germline V gene are SGHVS and FQNEAQ. The CDR3 totals 13 residues. CDR3 amino acids: CASSRDSNKTQNF. CDR3 nucleotide sequence: TGTGCCAGCAGCCGGGACAGCAATAAGACCCAGAATTTT.

This clonotype was seen repeatedly, ten times or more. The chain has TRBV5-1 and TRBJ2-1; 11 positions match TRBD2. The germline gives CDR1 SGHRS, CDR2 YFSETQ. The CDR3 covers 16 residues. The V segment lost 4 bases and the J segment 6 bases; nucleotides outside the gene matches: 9. The CDR3 DNA follows: TGCGCCAGCAGCACTAGCGGGGGCCAAACTTTCAATGAGCAGTTCTTC. Protein product: CASSTSGGQTFNEQFF.

This clonotype was observed many times. The chain employs TRBV5-1 and TRBJ2-7; 8 bases are shared with TRBD1. The CDR3 loop spans 15 amino acids. V lost 4 bases, J lost 0 bases, and 6 bases stayed unmatched. CDR1 SGHRS and CDR2 YFSETQ come from the germline V gene. The CDR3 DNA reads as TGCGCCAGCAGCGATCCGGGACAGGACTCCTACGAGCAGTACTTC. Amino acids: CASSDPGQDSYEQYF.

This clonotype was found many times. The rearrangement links TRBV20-1 to TRBJ2-7; D unresolved. Trimming took off 4 bases at V and 0 bases at J, with 10 bases between the two ends. The CDR3 has 13 amino acids. Germline V gene sequence: CDR1 DFQATT, CDR2 SNEGSKA (reference sequence). CDR3 in amino acids: CSAKDRRSYEQYV. The CDR3 coding sequence is TGCAGTGCTAAGGACCGCCGCTCCTACGAGCAGTACGTC.

The sample holds many counts of this clonotype. This chain links TRBV18 with TRBJ2-5, with D perhaps being TRBD1 or TRBD2 (5 bases each). Trimming took 0 bases from V and 3 from J, leaving 5 bases between them. The CDR3 is made up of 13 amino acids. Germline-derived CDR1 and CDR2 are KGHSH and LQKENI. CDR3 sequence (DNA): TGTGCCAGCTCACCACCGGGGGAAGAGACCCAGTACTTC. Protein sequence: CASSPPGEETQYF.

This clonotype appeared many times. The chain links TRBV4-3 to TRBJ2-1; TRBD2 agrees at 10 bases. The CDR3 is 16 residues long. CDR1 and CDR2 from the germline V gene are LGHNA and YSLEER. Unmatched junction bases numbered 4, after V lost 0 bases and J lost 5 bases. CDR3 DNA: TGCGCCAGCAGCCAAGATCCGCTAGCGGGGGACAATGAGCAGTTCTTC. Its translation is CASSQDPLAGDNEQFF.

This clonotype was seen at least ten times. V gene TRBV5-1 combines with J gene TRBJ1-1; no reliable D call. Deletions cut 3 bases from V and 1 base from J, with 4 bases between. Germline V gene data show CDR1 as SGHRS and CDR2 as YFSETQ. The CDR3 has 12 residues. The CDR3 region is CASSSQNTEAFF. The CDR3 region has the DNA TGCGCCAGCAGCTCCCAGAACACTGAAGCTTTCTTT.

This clonotype was seen many times. The chain employs TRBV6-1 and TRBJ2-1, with 10 bases lining up with TRBD2. V lost 2 bases to trimming and J lost 9 bases; unmatched junction nucleotides: 7. In germline, CDR1 is MNHNS, CDR2 SASEGT. The CDR3 loop spans 15 amino acids. The CDR3 protein is CASSEPSGRAGEQFF. The CDR3 DNA sequence: TGTGCCAGCAGTGAACCGAGCGGGAGGGCGGGTGAGCAGTTCTTC.

This clonotype was detected many times. J is TRBJ2-6 and V is TRBV7-9; 14 bases align to TRBD2. The CDR3 covers 18 residues. Trimming at V came to 5 bases and at J to 4 bases, leaving 7 bases not matched to a gene. The germline CDR1 and CDR2 sequences are SEHNR and FQNEAQ (reference sequence). CDR3 sequence: CASSPTSGGAEGANVLTF. CDR3 bases: TGTGCCAGCAGCCCGACTAGCGGGGGGGCGGAAGGGGCCAACGTCCTGACTTTC.

This clonotype has a count of ten or more. The chain is built from TRBV3-1 and TRBJ2-3, with 10 bases that match TRBD2. This CDR3 has 17 amino acids. Looked up from germline, CDR1 is LGHDT and CDR2 is YNNKEL (reference sequence). The trim removed 1 base at V and 2 bases at J, leaving 6 bases unmatched. The CDR3 is CASSQARTSGYTDTQYF. CDR3 DNA: TGTGCCAGCAGCCAAGCCCGGACTAGCGGATACACAGATACGCAGTATTTT.

The gene calls are TRBV5-5 and TRBJ1-1; no clear D. The CDR3 is made up of 14 amino acids. The ends were cut back, 2 bases at V and 3 bases at J, with 11 bases in the middle. CDR1 is SGHKS, CDR2 YYEKEE, per germline (reference sequence). The CDR3 loop reads CASSFLNSDTEAFF. The CDR3 nucleotides read TGTGCCAGCAGCTTTCTCAACAGTGACACTGAAGCTTTCTTT. The full variable domain, rest sourced from reference TRBV5-5 and TRBJ1-1, is DAGVTQSPTHLIKTRGQQVTLRCSPISGHKSVSWYQQVLGQGPQFIFQYYEKEERGRGNFPDRFSARQFPNYSSELNVNALLLGDSALYLCASSFLNSDTEAFFGQGTRLTVV.

This clonotype showed up many times. The J gene is TRBJ2-3, the V gene TRBV5-1, with a weak D call TRBD1 (5 bases). This CDR3 comprises 13 residues. Germline V gene lookup returns CDR1 SGHRS and CDR2 YFSETQ. The V gene lost 5 bases and the J gene lost 2 bases, with 9 bases spanning the gap. The CDR3 is CASSPDNTDTQYF. Here the CDR3 DNA reads TGCGCCAGCAGTCCGGACAACACAGATACGCAGTATTTT.

This clonotype has ten or more counts. The chain carries TRBV20-1 and TRBJ2-3; 12 bases line up with TRBD2. Germline assignment: CDR1 DFQATT and CDR2 SNEGSKA (reference sequence). This CDR3 comprises 16 residues. The J segment lost 1 base and the V segment lost 0 bases, leaving 2 bases of the junction unmatched. This CDR3 reads CSAREASGGGTDTQYF. In DNA, the CDR3 is TGCAGTGCTAGAGAGGCTAGCGGGGGGGGCACAGATACGCAGTATTTT.

This clonotype is a singleton in its sample. V gene TRBV6-5 combines with J gene TRBJ2-7; 9 positions agree with TRBD1. With 0 bases clipped from V and 6 bases from J, the junction kept 9 bases outside the gene matches. CDR1 is MNHEY and CDR2 is SVGAGI in the germline V gene. CDR3 length: 16 amino acids. CDR3 residues: CASSYSPGDREIEQYF. The CDR3 bases are TGTGCCAGCAGTTACTCCCCCGGGGACAGGGAGATCGAGCAGTACTTC.

This clonotype has ten or more counts. The rearrangement links TRBV28 to TRBJ2-2; D assignment may be TRBD1 or TRBD2 (5 bases each). Looked up from germline, CDR1 is MDHEN and CDR2 is SYDVKM. CDR3 length equals 15 residues. The V and J ends lost 4 bases and 4 bases respectively, with 13 bases between them. The CDR3 region is CASSSGTRATGELFF. The CDR3 DNA sequence: TGTGCCAGCAGTTCCGGGACGAGGGCCACCGGGGAGCTGTTTTTT.

This clonotype was observed many times. The chain recombines TRBV5-8 with TRBJ2-1, with no clear D. CDR3 length: 19 residues. The germline V and J ends were trimmed by 5 bases and 0 bases, with 24 bases remaining between them. The germline V gene has CDR1 SGHTS and CDR2 YDEGEE. CDR3 sequence: CASRPARPDDFSSYNEQFF. In DNA, the CDR3 is TGTGCCAGCAGGCCGGCGAGGCCAGACGACTTTAGCTCCTACAATGAGCAGTTCTTC.

Ten or more counts support this clonotype. This sequence joins TRBV28 and TRBJ2-7; no firm D call. Trimming took off 2 bases at V and 0 bases at J, with 8 bases between the two ends. CDR1 and CDR2 (germline): MDHEN, SYDVKM. The CDR3 has 14 residues. This chain's CDR3 is CASSLGQISYEQYF. In DNA, the CDR3 is TGTGCCAGCAGTTTAGGGCAAATCTCCTACGAGCAGTACTTC.

This clonotype has ten or more counts. CDR3 sequence: CAIEGLAAVPGELFF. The CDR3 coding sequence is TGTGCCATCGAAGGATTAGCGGCCGTCCCGGGGGAGCTGTTTTTT. The chain joins TRBV11-3 to TRBJ2-2; TRBD2 might be the D (6 bases). Germline V gene lookup returns CDR1 SGHNT and CDR2 YENEEA. With 10 bases removed from V and 8 bases from J, the gap between germline ends came to 23 bases. CDR3 length: 15 amino acids. The full variable domain, rest sourced from reference TRBV11-3 and TRBJ2-2, is EAGVVQSPRYKIIEKKQPVAFWCNPISGHNTLYWYLQNLGQGPELLIRYENEEAVDDSQLPKDRFSAERLKGVDSTLKIQPAELGDSAVYLCAIEGLAAVPGELFFGEGSRLTVL.